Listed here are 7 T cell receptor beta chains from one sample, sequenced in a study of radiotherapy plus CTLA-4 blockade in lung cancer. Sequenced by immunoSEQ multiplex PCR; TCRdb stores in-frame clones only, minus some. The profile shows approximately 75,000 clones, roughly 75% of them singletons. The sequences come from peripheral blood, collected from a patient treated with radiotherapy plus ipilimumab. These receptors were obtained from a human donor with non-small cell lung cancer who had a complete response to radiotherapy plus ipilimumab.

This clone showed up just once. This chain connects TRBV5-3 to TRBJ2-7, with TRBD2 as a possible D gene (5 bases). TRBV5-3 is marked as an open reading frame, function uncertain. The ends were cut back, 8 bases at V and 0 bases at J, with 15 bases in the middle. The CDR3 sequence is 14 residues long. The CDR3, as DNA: TGTGCCAGTGGCGGGCCGCTCAGCTCCTACGAGCAGTACGTC. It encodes CASGGPLSSYEQYV.

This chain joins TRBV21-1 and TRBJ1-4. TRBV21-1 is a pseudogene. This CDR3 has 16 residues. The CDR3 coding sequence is TGTGCCAGCAGCAAAAGTGGTAGGGTGAATAATGAAAAACTGTTTTTT. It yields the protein CASSKSGRVNNEKLFF.

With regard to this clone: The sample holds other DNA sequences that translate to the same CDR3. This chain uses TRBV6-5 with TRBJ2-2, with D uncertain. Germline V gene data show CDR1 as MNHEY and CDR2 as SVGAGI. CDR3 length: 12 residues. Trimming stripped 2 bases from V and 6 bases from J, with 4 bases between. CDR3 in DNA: TGTGCCAGCAGTTACGGGGCCGGGGAGCTGTTTTTT. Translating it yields CASSYGAGELFF.

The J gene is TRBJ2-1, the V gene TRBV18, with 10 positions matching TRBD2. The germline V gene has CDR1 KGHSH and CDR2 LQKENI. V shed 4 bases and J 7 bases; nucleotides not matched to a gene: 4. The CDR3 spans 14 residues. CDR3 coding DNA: TGTGCCAGCTCACAAAGCGGGGGGGCGAATGAGCAGTTCTTC. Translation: CASSQSGGANEQFF. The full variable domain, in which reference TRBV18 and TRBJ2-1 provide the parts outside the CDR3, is NAGVMQNPRHLVRRRGQEARLRCSPMKGHSHVYWYRQLPEEGLKFMVYLQKENIIDESGMPKERFSAEFPKEGPSILRIQQVVRGDSAAYFCASSQSGGANEQFFGPGTRLTVL.

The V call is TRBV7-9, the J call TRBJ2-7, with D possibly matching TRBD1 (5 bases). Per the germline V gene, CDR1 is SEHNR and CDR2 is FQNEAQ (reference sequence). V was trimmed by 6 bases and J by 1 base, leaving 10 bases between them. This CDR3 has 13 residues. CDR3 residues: CASRPTGSYEQYF. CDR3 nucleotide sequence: TGTGCCAGCAGGCCCACAGGTTCCTACGAGCAGTACTTC.

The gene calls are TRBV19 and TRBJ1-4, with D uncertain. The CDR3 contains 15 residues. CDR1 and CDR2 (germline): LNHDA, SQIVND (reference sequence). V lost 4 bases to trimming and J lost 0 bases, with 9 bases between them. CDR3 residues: CASSTQPATNEKLFF. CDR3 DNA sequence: TGTGCCAGTAGTACGCAACCGGCAACTAATGAAAAACTGTTTTTT.

This chain's CDR3 is CASSPLGQGYGYTF. CDR3 coding DNA: TGTGCCAGCAGCCCCCTCGGACAGGGCTATGGCTACACCTTC. This chain joins TRBV28 and TRBJ1-2; 8 bases line up with TRBD1. This CDR3 spans 14 amino acids. Germline V CDR1 and CDR2: MDHEN, SYDVKM. V was clipped by 6 bases and J by 4 bases; unmatched bases: 7.